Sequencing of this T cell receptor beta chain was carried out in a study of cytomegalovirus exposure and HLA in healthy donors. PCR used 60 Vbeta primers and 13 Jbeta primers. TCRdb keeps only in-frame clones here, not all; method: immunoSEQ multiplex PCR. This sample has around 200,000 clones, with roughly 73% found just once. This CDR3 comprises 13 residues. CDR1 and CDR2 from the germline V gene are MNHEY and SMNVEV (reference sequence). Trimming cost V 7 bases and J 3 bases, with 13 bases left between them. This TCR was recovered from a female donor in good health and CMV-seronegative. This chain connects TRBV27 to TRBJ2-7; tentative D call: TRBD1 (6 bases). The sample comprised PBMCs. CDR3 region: CASTSTGSYEQYF. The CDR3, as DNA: TGTGCCAGCACCTCGACAGGAAGCTACGAGCAGTACTTC.